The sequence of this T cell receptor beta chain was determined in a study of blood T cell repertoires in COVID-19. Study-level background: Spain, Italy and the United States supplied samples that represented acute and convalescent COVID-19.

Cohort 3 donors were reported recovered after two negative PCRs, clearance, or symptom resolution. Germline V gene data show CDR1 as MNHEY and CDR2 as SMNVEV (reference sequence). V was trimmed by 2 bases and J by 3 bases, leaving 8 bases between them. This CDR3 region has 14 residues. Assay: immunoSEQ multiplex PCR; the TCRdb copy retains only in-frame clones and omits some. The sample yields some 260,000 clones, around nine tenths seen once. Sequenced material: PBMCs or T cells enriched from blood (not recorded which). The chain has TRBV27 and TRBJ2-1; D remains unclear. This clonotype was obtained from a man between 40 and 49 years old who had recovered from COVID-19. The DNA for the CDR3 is TGTGCCAGCAGTTTACGAGGATACTACAATGAGCAGTTCTTC. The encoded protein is CASSLRGYYNEQFF.